The rows below give T cell receptor beta chains drawn from one sample of a study of identical twins. Each CDR3 protein is one row after TCRdb ran MiXCR on the 5' RACE reads. The table lists 700,000 or so distinct CDR3 sequences, more than 6.5% of them singletons. This sample also appeared in a second study, on yellow fever vaccine responses in identical twins.

What was sequenced was PBMCs. The receptors derive from a woman in her late teens or twenties in good health. The CDR3 runs from the conserved cysteine through the conserved F or W. Each record gives: D gene, clone size, J gene, V gene, CDR3 length, CDR3 DNA, CDR3 protein. A D gene is named only where the DNA matches it firmly. Clone size, where shown, is once, few, many, or a class for clones that have expanded.

d_gene: -
abundance: few
j_gene: TRBJ2-1
v_gene: TRBV27
len: 16
CDR3nt: TGTGCCAGCAGTTTATGGGCTGGTGGCAGCGGCAATGAGCAGTTCTTC
CDR3aa: CASSLWAGGSGNEQFF

d_gene: -
abundance: many
j_gene: TRBJ2-1
v_gene: TRBV20-1
len: 13
CDR3nt: TGCAGTGCCCCAGGGAGCTCCTACAATGAGCAGTTCTTC
CDR3aa: CSAPGSSYNEQFF

d_gene: -
abundance: -
j_gene: TRBJ1-6
v_gene: TRBV7-2
len: 13
CDR3nt: TGTGCCAGCAGCTCGAGTTTCAATTCACCCCTCCACTTT
CDR3aa: CASSSSFNSPLHF

d_gene: -
abundance: few
j_gene: TRBJ2-7
v_gene: TRBV3-1
len: 12
CDR3nt: TGTGCCAGCAGCCAAGATCCAGGACTCCAGTACTTC
CDR3aa: CASSQDPGLQYF

d_gene: TRBD1
abundance: -
j_gene: TRBJ2-1
v_gene: TRBV27
len: 15
CDR3nt: TGTGCCAGCAGCATCCGGGACAGGGGTGTCGGTGAGCAGTTCTTC
CDR3aa: CASSIRDRGVGEQFF

d_gene: -
abundance: -
j_gene: TRBJ2-3
v_gene: TRBV12-5
len: 16
CDR3nt: TGTGCTAGTGGTTTGGTACTTCAGGGCCGCACAGATACGCAGTATTTT
CDR3aa: CASGLVLQGRTDTQYF

d_gene: -
abundance: few
j_gene: TRBJ1-1
v_gene: TRBV7-9
len: 15
CDR3nt: TGTGCCAGCAGCTTAGAGACAGGTGGGAACACTGAAGCTTTCTTT
CDR3aa: CASSLETGGNTEAFF

d_gene: -
abundance: -
j_gene: TRBJ1-6
v_gene: TRBV20-1
len: 15
CDR3nt: TGCAGTGCTAGGGGAGACAGGCTCATCAATTCACCCCTCCACTTT
CDR3aa: CSARGDRLINSPLHF

d_gene: TRBD2
abundance: few
j_gene: TRBJ2-1
v_gene: TRBV27
len: 17
CDR3nt: TGTGCCAGCAGTTCCCCTTCTAGCGGGGGTAGGTACAATGAGCAGTTCTTC
CDR3aa: CASSSPSSGGRYNEQFF

d_gene: TRBD1
abundance: many
j_gene: TRBJ2-1
v_gene: TRBV20-1
len: 16
CDR3nt: TGCAGTGCCGGACTTTCGGACAGGGGGGTGGCGGGTGAGCAGTTCTTC
CDR3aa: CSAGLSDRGVAGEQFF

d_gene: TRBD2
abundance: -
j_gene: TRBJ2-2
v_gene: TRBV10-3
len: 17
CDR3nt: TGTGCCATCAGTGAGTCCCCGAAAGCGGGAAAGACCGGGGAGCTGTTTTTT
CDR3aa: CAISESPKAGKTGELFF

d_gene: -
abundance: few
j_gene: TRBJ2-7
v_gene: TRBV6-2/TRBV6-3
len: 14
CDR3nt: TGTGCCAGCAGCCCCTCGTGGGACACCTACGAGCAGTACTTC
CDR3aa: CASSPSWDTYEQYF

d_gene: TRBD2
abundance: many
j_gene: TRBJ2-7
v_gene: TRBV4-3
len: 16
CDR3nt: TGCGCCAGCAGCCAGGGGACTAGCGGGAGACCGGACGAGCAGTACTTC
CDR3aa: CASSQGTSGRPDEQYF

d_gene: TRBD1
abundance: few
j_gene: TRBJ1-2
v_gene: TRBV7-3
len: 13
CDR3nt: TGTGCCAGCGGTCAGACAGGGGTTTATGGCTACACCTTC
CDR3aa: CASGQTGVYGYTF

d_gene: -
abundance: many
j_gene: TRBJ2-5
v_gene: TRBV24-1
len: 13
CDR3nt: TGTGCCACGCAGAGGGGTAACCAAGAGACCCAGTACTTC
CDR3aa: CATQRGNQETQYF

d_gene: -
abundance: few
j_gene: TRBJ1-5
v_gene: TRBV24-1
len: 14
CDR3nt: TGTGCCACCAGTAAGGGCGGGTCTAATCAGCCCCAGCATTTT
CDR3aa: CATSKGGSNQPQHF

d_gene: -
abundance: many
j_gene: TRBJ2-7
v_gene: TRBV29-1
len: 11
CDR3nt: TGCAGCGTCCTACAGGGACCCGAGCAGTACTTC
CDR3aa: CSVLQGPEQYF

d_gene: -
abundance: few
j_gene: TRBJ2-5
v_gene: TRBV7-8
len: 14
CDR3nt: TGTGCCAGCAGCTTCCGAGTGGTACAAGAGACCCAGTACTTC
CDR3aa: CASSFRVVQETQYF

d_gene: -
abundance: many
j_gene: TRBJ2-1
v_gene: TRBV12-3/TRBV12-4
len: 12
CDR3nt: TGTGCCAGCAGTTTCTTCGGGGACGAGCAGTTCTTC
CDR3aa: CASSFFGDEQFF

d_gene: -
abundance: many
j_gene: TRBJ2-2
v_gene: TRBV29-1
len: 14
CDR3nt: TGCAGCGTTTTAAGGATTGGGGACACCGGGGAGCTGTTTTTT
CDR3aa: CSVLRIGDTGELFF

d_gene: TRBD2
abundance: few
j_gene: TRBJ2-5
v_gene: TRBV6-1
len: 16
CDR3nt: TGTGCCAGTCGGACTAGCGGGAGTTGGAACCAAGACACCCAGTACTTC
CDR3aa: CASRTSGSWNQDTQYF

d_gene: -
abundance: many
j_gene: TRBJ2-3
v_gene: TRBV29-1
len: 13
CDR3nt: TGCAGCGTTGAAACGGGGGCCACAGATACGCAGTATTTT
CDR3aa: CSVETGATDTQYF

d_gene: TRBD1
abundance: -
j_gene: TRBJ2-6
v_gene: TRBV12-3/TRBV12-4
len: 18
CDR3nt: TGTGCCAGCAGTTACCGGGACAGGATTTTGGCTGGGGCCAACGTCCTGACTTTC
CDR3aa: CASSYRDRILAGANVLTF